This T cell receptor beta chain was documented in a study of CD8+CD57+ T cells in acquired aplastic anemia. Trimming pared 4 bases from V and 0 bases from J, leaving 12 bases between. Per germline, CDR1 KGHSH and CDR2 LQKENI. This CDR3 spans 15 amino acids. The template used for profiling TCR beta VDJ and CDR3 was genomic DNA. Each CDR3 protein gets one entry after TCRdb re-called the reads with MiXCR. The top ten clones hold 25% to 35% of a sample with about 110,000 distinct CDR3 sequences, around 50% of them seen once. The source of this sequence is a human donor in good health, serving as a control. This chain connects TRBV18 to TRBJ1-2; D gene ambiguous. What was sequenced was sorted CD4+, CD8+, or CD8+CD57+ T cells (not recorded which) from PBMCs. Here the CDR3 reads CASSHDRIANYGYTF. CDR3 DNA sequence: TGTGCCAGCTCACACGACCGGATAGCTAACTATGGCTACACCTTC.